This T cell receptor beta chain was identified in a study of brain T cells in children with intractable seizures (dated by TCRdb to the early 2020s). Some background on the complete study: Resected brain tissue from about 50 pediatric epilepsy surgery cases was first screened for immune gene transcripts using a NanoString immunology panel. Of the roughly twelve selected surgery cases, pre-surgery blood was also sequenced for eight, so four had brain tissue only.

Summary of the overall study and its limitations: Viral specificity was inferred only from CDR3 sequence similarity, and patients' HCMV serostatus was unknown. Sequencing depth differed between pre- and post-surgery blood, so clones missing from the pre-surgery sample may reflect undersampling.

The immunoSEQ assay was used to generate TCR beta chain sequences from genomic DNA. The paper's processing steps were these. CDR3 sequences that did not begin with the conserved framework cysteine at position 104 were removed by hand. Clonality was calculated as one minus the normalized Shannon's Diversity Index, with values ranging from 0 (maximal diversity) to 1 (oligoclonal). Chi-squared comparison-of-proportions tests were used to check whether the frequency of the same CDR3 differed between samples, for example brain versus blood. Public clonotypes were found through immuneACCESS searches, while the VDJdb browser was used to judge similarity to known antiviral clonotypes. In TCRdb, the immuneACCESS table is reduced to in-frame sequences with V and J assigned. These tables do not hold every clone; where another copy was compared, an unresolved V gene accounts for under half, and the others remain unexplained. The DNA was the basis for D and trimming; V, J and clone size are from that table. Across this sample there are 340,000 or so clones, with 93% seen only once. The ten most abundant clones make up 5.7% of the sample.

Taken with the paper, the label for time point translates to: blood from clinic visit 5 months post-surgery; TSC patient then seizure free. Surgery cases with the highest brain T cell transcript signatures were selected for TCR beta chain sequencing of brain tissue and, where available, blood. Before surgery, the patients had been given at least one anti-epileptic drug. The TCR-sequenced patients were children whose drug-resistant epilepsy was caused by tuberous sclerosis complex, focal cortical dysplasia, Rasmussen encephalitis or hemimegalencephaly. The Monarch genomic DNA purification kit was used to extract bulk genomic DNA from unsorted brain tissue and whole blood. Spanning cysteine to phenylalanine, the CDR3 consists of 14 amino acids. The retained sequence is limited to the CDR3, 42 bases, with the frame set at the first base. This clone was counted a single time. No cognate antigen has been identified for it. No much larger clone is present one base from it, and per-base qualities are unavailable.

This specimen was peripheral blood, taken roughly 5 months after surgery. This TCR was recovered from a boy under three years old with tuberous sclerosis and intractable seizures. The V and J genes are TRBV21-1 and TRBJ1-5; the table's D call, TRBD1, was not checked against the DNA. TRBV21-1 is assigned pseudogene status. The DNA sequence is given as TGTGCCAGCAGCAATTCAGGGGATTATCAGCCCCAGCATTTT. Protein translation: CASSNSGDYQPQHF.